This record concerns one T cell receptor (beta chain) sequence. The target antigen is unknown. The germline gives CDR1 GTSNPN, CDR2 SVGIG (reference sequence). This CDR3 is built from 14 residues. The UMIs carried a 6-nucleotide sample barcode, and they were added by template switching. With the 5' RACE reads reprocessed, TCRdb shows one record per CDR3 protein and no DNA. The listing contains approximately 400,000 distinct CDR3 sequences. Donors each gave around 2.3 ml of blood. This entry is derived from a study of monozygotic twins with inflammatory bowel disease. Notes on the study in general: Distinction of different T cell subtypes was not possible. IBD patients carried less diverse TCRbeta repertoires (inverse Simpson) than healthy co-twins.

The sequence came from a human donor with ulcerative colitis or Crohn's disease, or a healthy co-twin of an affected twin (not recorded which). The rearrangement uses TRBV30 and TRBJ2-1; TCRdb reports TRBD2, a call that lacks DNA to check it against. What was sequenced was blood. This CDR3 reads CAWTFFSGDNEQFF.